The 22 T cell receptor beta chains given below trace back to one sample, sequenced in a study of blood T cell repertoires in COVID-19. The protocol was immunoSEQ multiplex PCR, while the TCRdb copy is restricted to in-frame clones and leaves out a portion. The sample lists fewer than 60,000 clones, around nine tenths occurring once. Sample: peripheral blood. The origin of the receptors is a man in his fifties or sixties with acute or convalescent COVID-19.

This clone was picked up one time. The genes are TRBV13 and TRBJ1-1; D is perhaps TRBD1 (5 bases). The CDR3 is 13 amino acids. The V gene lost 0 bases and the J gene lost 7 bases, with 9 bases spanning the gap. Looked up from germline, CDR1 is PRHDT and CDR2 is FYEKMQ (reference sequence). CDR3 bases: TGTGCCAGCAGCTTAGGGTTCAGGGTTGAAGCTTTCTTT. This translates into CASSLGFRVEAFF.

The V gene is TRBV18, the J gene TRBJ1-5; 7 nucleotides match TRBD1. The J segment lost 0 bases and the V segment lost 2 bases, leaving 7 bases of the junction unmatched. CDR1 is KGHSH and CDR2 is LQKENI in the germline V gene. This CDR3 contains 17 residues. The DNA for the CDR3 is TGTGCCAGCTCACCAGGGGCAGGGGGATTTAGCAATCAGCCCCAGCATTTT. It encodes CASSPGAGGFSNQPQHF.

The J gene is TRBJ2-2, the V gene TRBV7-9; 15 bases match TRBD2. CDR3 length equals 17 residues. V shed 8 bases, J shed 1 base, and the junction held 5 bases outside the gene matches. CDR1 and CDR2 (germline): SEHNR, FQNEAQ (reference sequence). CDR3 nucleotide sequence: TGTGCCAGCCTCCGGACTAGCGGGAGGGTGAACACCGGGGAGCTGTTTTTT. It translates to CASLRTSGRVNTGELFF.

The V gene is TRBV5-6, the J gene TRBJ2-7, with D possibly being TRBD1 (5 bases). Trimming left V 2 bases short and J 4 bases short, with 13 bases between. CDR1 and CDR2 (germline): SGHDT, YYEEEE. The length of the CDR3 is 14 residues. The CDR3 DNA follows: TGTGCCAGCAGCTTTGGGGCAGGAACTTACGAGCAGTACTTC. Its translation: CASSFGAGTYEQYF.

V gene TRBV3-1 (or the pseudogene TRBV3-2) combines with J gene TRBJ1-1; TRBD1 matches at 7 bases. The CDR3 is 13 residues long. The trim removed 3 bases at V and 6 bases at J, leaving 4 bases unmatched. Germline-derived CDR1 and CDR2 are LGHDT and YNNKEL (reference sequence). As DNA, the CDR3 is TGTGCCAGCAGCCATACAGGGGCCGCTGAAGCTTTCTTT. Encoded protein: CASSHTGAAEAFF.

The rearrangement uses TRBV10-3 and TRBJ2-7; D perhaps matches TRBD2 (7 bases). This CDR3 has 14 residues. CDR1 ENHRY and CDR2 SYGVKD come from the germline V gene. V lost 7 bases to trimming and J lost 1 base, with 14 bases between them. The CDR3 protein is CAINRGGASYEQYF. CDR3 DNA sequence: TGTGCCATCAACCGAGGGGGGGCATCCTACGAGCAGTACTTC.

This rearrangement joins TRBV6-5 to TRBJ1-1; 7 bases match TRBD1. Germline loops: CDR1 MNHEY, CDR2 SVGAGI. This CDR3 contains 14 residues. J lost 3 bases, V lost 6 bases, and 7 bases had no gene match. The CDR3 DNA reads TGTGCCAGCAGAAAACAGGGGCTTTACACTGAAGCTTTCTTT. Translating gives CASRKQGLYTEAFF.

This clone has a single count. The chain is built from TRBV7-3 and TRBJ2-2; D is uncertain. Trimming left V 3 bases short and J 0 bases short, with 11 bases between. This CDR3 contains 16 residues. Germline V gives CDR1 SGHTA, CDR2 FQGTGA. The CDR3 protein is CASSLYTTTNTGELFF. Written as DNA, the CDR3 is TGTGCCAGCAGCTTGTATACTACTACGAACACCGGGGAGCTGTTTTTT. Full variable domain (remainder filled in from reference TRBV7-3 and TRBJ2-2): GAGVSQTPSNKVTEKGKYVELRCDPISGHTALYWYRQSLGQGPEFLIYFQGTGAADDSGLPNDRFFAVRPEGSVSTLKIQRTERGDSAVYLCASSLYTTTNTGELFFGEGSRLTVL.

The chain recombines TRBV27 with TRBJ2-2, with 8 bases aligning to TRBD2. The CDR3 sequence is 17 residues long. Trimming took 4 bases from V and 0 from J; bases not matched to a gene: 7. Germline V gene lookup returns CDR1 MNHEY and CDR2 SMNVEV (reference sequence). The CDR3 coding sequence is TGTGCCAGCAGTTCATTTGGGCGGGGGGCGAACACCGGGGAGCTGTTTTTT. The encoded protein is CASSSFGRGANTGELFF.

The chain combines TRBV6-6 with TRBJ2-7, with 8 bases identical to TRBD1. V lost 6 bases to trimming and J lost 2 bases; unmatched junction nucleotides: 3. Per germline, CDR1 MNHNY and CDR2 SVGAGI (reference sequence). The CDR3 is 13 residues long. CDR3 nucleotide sequence: TGTGCCAGCAGACGGGACAGGACCTACGAGCAGTACTTC. Encoded protein: CASRRDRTYEQYF.

This chain connects TRBV2 to TRBJ1-6; no reliable D call. Trimming stripped 8 bases from V and 5 bases from J, with 10 bases between. The length of the CDR3 is 13 residues. Germline V lookup: CDR1 SNHLY, CDR2 FYNNEI. The CDR3 bases are TGTGCCAGCGGTCCGGGGAATAATTCACCCCTCCACTTT. Translation gives CASGPGNNSPLHF.

This rearrangement joins TRBV5-6 to TRBJ2-1; TRBD1 matches at 9 bases. V gave up 2 bases and J gave up 7 bases; unmatched junction bases: 13. Per the germline V gene, CDR1 is SGHDT and CDR2 is YYEEEE. This CDR3 is 17 amino acids long. The DNA for the CDR3 is TGTGCCAGCAGCTTAGATTCCCGGGACAGGGTCTTGAATGAGCAGTTCTTC. Its protein product is CASSLDSRDRVLNEQFF.

The V gene is TRBV10-3, the J gene TRBJ2-6; D is unclear. Deletions cut 11 bases from V and 1 base from J, with 12 bases between. The germline V gene has CDR1 ENHRY and CDR2 SYGVKD. The CDR3 sequence is 14 residues long. The CDR3 nucleotides are TGTGCCTCTTACAGTGGTTCTGGGGCCAACGTCCTGACTTTC. The encoded protein is CASYSGSGANVLTF.

The rearrangement joins TRBV11-3 to TRBJ1-2; 11 nucleotides match TRBD1. This CDR3 region has 16 residues. The V gene's germline CDR1 is SGHNT and CDR2 YENEEA. The V gene end was trimmed by 2 bases and the J gene end by 4 bases; junction bases not matched to a gene: 6. The CDR3 protein is CASSLQGQGGSYGYTF. The CDR3 nucleotides read TGTGCCAGCAGCTTACAGGGACAGGGGGGTTCCTATGGCTACACCTTC.

The chain links TRBV29-1 to TRBJ1-5; 8 nucleotides agree with TRBD1. The CDR3 extends over 14 amino acids. Per germline, CDR1 SQVTM and CDR2 ANQGSEA. CDR3 residues: CNSGQGDSNQPQHF. CDR3 DNA: TGCAACTCTGGACAGGGTGACAGCAATCAGCCCCAGCATTTT. Full variable domain (outside the CDR3, taken from reference TRBV29-1 and TRBJ1-5): SAVISQKPSRDICQRGTSLTIQCQVDSQVTMMFWYRQQPGQSLTLIATANQGSEATYESGFVIDKFPISRPNLTFSTLTVSNMSPEDSSIYLCNSGQGDSNQPQHFGDGTRLSIL.

V gene TRBV5-5 combines with J gene TRBJ2-5, with 7 nucleotides matching TRBD2. This CDR3 region has 14 residues. Per the germline V gene, CDR1 is SGHKS and CDR2 is YYEKEE (reference sequence). Germline trimming cut 2 bases from V and 4 bases from J; bases unmatched to any gene: 5. In nucleotides, the CDR3 is TGTGCCAGCAGCTTATCCTCGGGGGGAGAGACCCAGTACTTC. Translating gives CASSLSSGGETQYF. Based on the CDR3 plus reference TRBV5-5 and TRBJ2-5, the full variable domain is DAGVTQSPTHLIKTRGQQVTLRCSPISGHKSVSWYQQVLGQGPQFIFQYYEKEERGRGNFPDRFSARQFPNYSSELNVNALLLGDSALYLCASSLSSGGETQYFGPGTRLLVL.

The chain recombines TRBV11-3 with TRBJ2-7, with 10 bases lining up with TRBD1. This CDR3 has 15 residues. CDR1 and CDR2 from the germline V gene are SGHNT and YENEEA. J was trimmed by 3 bases and V by 11 bases; bases with no gene match: 13. CDR3 in amino acids: CARPRPGQGFYEQYF. CDR3 coding DNA: TGTGCCCGGCCCCGGCCGGGACAGGGGTTCTACGAGCAGTACTTC.

This clone has just one count. The chain has TRBV7-9 and TRBJ2-4; TRBD2 aligns across 9 bases. The trim removed 3 bases at V and 2 bases at J, leaving 8 bases unmatched. The CDR3 loop spans 17 amino acids. Per germline, CDR1 SEHNR and CDR2 FQNEAQ (reference sequence). This CDR3 is CASSLGQLAGPKNIQYF. The CDR3 DNA reads TGTGCCAGCAGCTTGGGTCAGCTAGCGGGACCCAAAAACATTCAGTACTTC.

CDR3 DNA sequence: TGTGCCAGTAGTGGACAGCTCCCAGCTCCTATTTCCTATAATTCACCCCTCCACTTT. Its translation is CASSGQLPAPISYNSPLHF. The chain joins TRBV19 to TRBJ1-6; TRBD1 might be the D (6 bases). Trimming stripped 5 bases from V and 1 base from J, with 21 bases between. From germline, CDR1 is LNHDA and CDR2 SQIVND (reference sequence). This CDR3 has 19 amino acids. Complete variable domain (other parts from reference TRBV19 and TRBJ1-6): DGGITQSPKYLFRKEGQNVTLSCEQNLNHDAMYWYRQDPGQGLRLIYYSQIVNDFQKGDIAEGYSVSREKKESFPLTVTSAQKNPTAFYLCASSGQLPAPISYNSPLHFGNGTRLTVT.

For this clone: Germline and junction disagree at one end, which may indicate a read error. The chain employs TRBV13 and TRBJ2-5, with 9 bases that match TRBD1. This CDR3 contains 14 residues. Germline V gene sequence: CDR1 PRHDT, CDR2 FYEKMQ (reference sequence). The CDR3 DNA reads TGTGCCAGCAGCTTAATGTCCGGGACAGGGTCGGGAAACTTC. Protein: CASSLMSGTGSGNF.

The chain joins TRBV11-3 to TRBJ2-1; 10 bases fit TRBD2. The CDR3 spans 15 residues. Trimming removed 3 bases from V and 6 bases from J; junction bases left unmatched: 5. Germline V CDR1 and CDR2: SGHNT, YENEEA. The CDR3 DNA reads as TGTGCCAGCAGCTTCCCCAGCGGGAGGGCCAATGAGCAGTTCTTC. Amino acids: CASSFPSGRANEQFF.

The chain employs TRBV14 and TRBJ2-3; perhaps TRBD2 as D (5 bases). The CDR3 runs to 14 residues. V lost 6 bases and J 0 bases, leaving 10 bases between the germline ends. Germline V gene lookup returns CDR1 SGHDN and CDR2 FVKESK. The CDR3 is CASSSGVSTDTQYF. For the CDR3, the DNA is TGTGCCAGCAGTTCCGGGGTGAGCACAGATACGCAGTATTTT. The full variable domain, its missing parts supplied by reference TRBV14 and TRBJ2-3, is EAGVTQFPSHSVIEKGQTVTLRCDPISGHDNLYWYRRVMGKEIKFLLHFVKESKQDESGMPNNRFLAERTGGTYSTLKVQPAELEDSGVYFCASSSGVSTDTQYFGPGTRLTVL.